The text below deals with one T cell receptor beta chain. The authors' processing: Scientists estimated how many nucleated cells there were by amplifying reference gene primers. Here immunoSEQ multiplex PCR was the method, and the copy in TCRdb shows in-frame clones only, minus some. V, J and clone size are those of that table, while D and trimming were read from the DNA. The data show some 70,000 clones, around 83% seen once. This record comes from a study of blood T cell repertoires in COVID-19. Looking at the study overall: The United States, Italy and Spain were the sources of the acute and convalescent COVID-19 samples. PBMCs, B-cell-depleted T cells, or T cells were the source of the cDNA or gDNA that made up the material.

Trimming took 3 bases from V and 7 from J, leaving 4 bases between them. This CDR3 contains 12 residues. Looked up from germline, CDR1 is SGHAT and CDR2 is FQNNGV. The genes are TRBV11-2 and TRBJ1-6; D unclear. Sequenced: peripheral blood. The clonotype was recovered from a man older than 75 with acute or convalescent COVID-19. CDR3 sequence (DNA): TGTGCCAGCAGCTTGAGCAATTCACCCCTCCACTTT. Translated, it gives CASSLSNSPLHF. The full variable domain, completed using reference TRBV11-2 and TRBJ1-6, is EAGVAQSPRYKIIEKRQSVAFWCNPISGHATLYWYQQILGQGPKLLIQFQNNGVVDDSQLPKDRFSAERLKGVDSTLKIQPAKLEDSAVYLCASSLSNSPLHFGNGTRLTVT.